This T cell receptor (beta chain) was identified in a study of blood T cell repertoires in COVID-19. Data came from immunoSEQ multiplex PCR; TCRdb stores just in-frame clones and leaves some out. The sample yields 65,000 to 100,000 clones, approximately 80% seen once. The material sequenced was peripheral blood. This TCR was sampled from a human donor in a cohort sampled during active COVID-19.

The CDR3: CASSEAGRDTEAFF. The CDR3 nucleotides read TGTGCCAGCAGTGAGGCCGGGAGGGACACTGAAGCTTTCTTT. The chain couples TRBV25-1 to TRBJ1-1; D unresolved. V was pared by 3 bases and J by 3 bases, with 11 bases between. CDR3 length: 14 amino acids. Germline V CDR1 and CDR2: MGHDK, SYGVNS.